This T cell receptor (beta chain) was obtained from a study of blood T cell repertoires in COVID-19. Study at large: Samples taken during acute and convalescent COVID-19 were collected in the United States, Italy and Spain. The cDNA or gDNA used as material had been derived from T cells, B-cell-depleted T cells, or PBMCs.

The CDR3 is made up of 15 amino acids. Trimming took off 1 base at V and 2 bases at J, with 11 bases between the two ends. Germline V CDR1 and CDR2: LNHDA, SQIVND (reference sequence). Authors' data handling: Researchers report that nucleated cell counts were estimated from reference gene primer amplification. This table comes from immunoSEQ multiplex PCR, and its TCRdb copy is limited to in-frame clones, with some not included. V, J and clone size are taken as reported in that table, and D and trimming were inferred from the DNA itself. This table has about 210,000 clones, approximately 82% appearing once.

J is TRBJ2-5 and V is TRBV19, with D tentatively TRBD1 (5 bases). The sequence came from a woman aged 50 to 65 with acute or convalescent COVID-19. Sequenced: peripheral blood. The CDR3 region is CASSIVWTNQETQYF. CDR3 nucleotide sequence: TGTGCCAGTAGTATAGTCTGGACAAATCAAGAGACCCAGTACTTC.